This T cell receptor (beta chain) came from a study of blood T cell repertoires in COVID-19. Background on the study: The United States, Italy and Spain supplied acute and convalescent COVID-19 samples. Sample material is recorded as cDNA or gDNA derived from T cells, B-cell-depleted T cells, or PBMCs.

The authors' processing: Reference gene primers were amplified, and this amplification served to estimate nucleated cell counts. Sequenced by immunoSEQ multiplex PCR; TCRdb stores in-frame clones only, minus some. The V and J calls and clone size were taken over from that table, and D and trimming were inferred from the DNA. The sample holds tens of thousands of clones, over 75% seen once. This CDR3 region has 17 residues. Germline CDR1 and CDR2: LNHDA and SQIVND (reference sequence). Deletions cut 5 bases from V and 4 bases from J, with 20 bases between. The chain employs TRBV19 and TRBJ2-2, with a possible D match to TRBD1 (6 bases). Sequencing was carried out using peripheral blood. This TCR derives from an older man with acute or convalescent COVID-19. For the CDR3, the DNA is TGTGCCAGTAGTCTCTTCTCAGGGGAATGGAGCACCGGGGAGCTGTTTTTT. This encodes CASSLFSGEWSTGELFF.